This entry is about one TCR beta chain. Its matching antigen is unknown. These data come from a study of cytomegalovirus exposure and HLA in healthy donors. Background on the study: Later, an analysis reported that the 130 or so validation repertoires had used the same platform as the 666 first-cohort repertoires. Study results and caveats: There were some 150 TCR beta chains listed as cytomegalovirus-associated. Three CMV-associated chains proved CMV antigen-specific in vitro. A later analysis found first-cohort TCR clusters tended to co-occur in the approximately 120 validation repertoires.

The trim removed 4 bases at V and 6 bases at J, leaving 7 bases unmatched. This CDR3 is 15 amino acids long. Germline V gene data show CDR1 as SGHDT and CDR2 as YYEEEE. Assay used: immunoSEQ multiplex PCR; TCRdb lists only in-frame clones, some missing. This table holds more than 85,000 clones, 85% to 95% found once. Sample: PBMCs. The sequence was collected from a woman between 25 and 40 years old in good health and CMV-seropositive. The chain joins TRBV5-6 to TRBJ2-2; the match to TRBD2 covers 9 bases. The CDR3 protein is CASSQLAGSAGELFF. The CDR3 coding sequence is TGTGCCAGCAGCCAGCTAGCGGGATCGGCCGGGGAGCTGTTTTTT. Based on the CDR3 plus reference TRBV5-6 and TRBJ2-2, the full variable domain is DAGVTQSPTHLIKTRGQQVTLRCSPKSGHDTVSWYQQALGQGPQFIFQYYEEEERQRGNFPDRFSGHQFPNYSSELNVNALLLGDSALYLCASSQLAGSAGELFFGEGSRLTVL.